This TCR beta chain comes out of a study of T-cell memory formation after mild COVID-19 (dated by TCRdb to the early 2020s). Notes on the research overall: TCR sequence clusters from the two donors were found to be largely donor specific. In a couple of donors, T-cell clones that expanded and contracted after mild COVID-19 were followed by sequencing TCRalpha and TCRbeta repertoires longitudinally. Two young, previously healthy adult volunteers, one female and one male, were included in the cohort.

As encoded in the germline V gene (reference sequence), CDR1 is LNHDA while CDR2 is SQIVND. From the cysteine up to the phenylalanine, the CDR3 has a length of 15 residues. Of the read, only the CDR3 DNA is kept; its 45 bases are in frame from base 1. Compared with germline, V lacks 4 bases and J lacks 6 bases; bases without a gene match: 9. Sequenced on an Illumina NovaSeq 6000. TCRalpha and TCRbeta cDNA libraries were constructed by 5'RACE with constant-segment primers, with sample barcodes and unique molecular identifiers being introduced. Trizol reagent was used to extract RNA from every sample. Libraries were amplified in two PCR steps, with a second sample barcode and Illumina TruSeq adapters added in the second step. The libraries were sequenced on an Illumina NovaSeq using 2 x 150 bp paired-end reads. In the original analysis: Demultiplexing of reads and collapsing into UMI-guided consensus sequences were performed with migec v1.2.7. Using mixcr v2.1.11, the UMI consensuses were aligned to TRA and TRB V and J templates and assembled into clonotypes. A clonotype was counted as expanded or contracted only when both edgeR and NoisET called the clonotype significant, with the noise models trained on biological replicates. edgeR calls used a false discovery rate-adjusted p below 0.01 and a log2 fold-change threshold of 1. PCA with hierarchical clustering of max-normalized trajectories of the 1000 most abundant clonotypes was used as exploratory dynamics analysis. Each responding clone was given a CD4 or CD8 phenotype based on the CD4+ and CD8+ repertoires, which had been sequenced separately. TCRdb reprocessed the public reads (quality trimming at Q25 with fastp, clone calling with MiXCR) and kept in-frame beta chains. Each entry merges the rows of one CDR3 protein and shows their most common DNA and genes. TCRdb assigned the V and J calls; the authors' analysis was not used. The sample contains approximately 180,000 distinct CDR3 sequences, roughly 17% of them found a single time. The top ten clones comprise about 2% of the sample.

Points the paper makes about the study in general: Clones contracting from day 15 to 85 had balanced CD4/CD8 phenotypes, while a second wave expanding from day 15 to 37 was biased towards CD4+. Contracting CD4+ clones were found mainly in CM and EM memory subsets, while CD8+ clones were enriched in EMRA. SARS-CoV-2 specificity of the second-wave clones peaking on day 37 was not confirmed. Some responding clones were detected in pre-infection memory, suggesting pre-existing cross-reactive memory T cells joined the SARS-CoV-2 response. Only a couple of mild cases were covered in the study, and larger cohorts including severe cases with pre-infection samples were considered necessary.

Of note for this clonotype: Its target antigen remains unknown. Nothing much larger sits one base from this clone, and base qualities are not available.

PBMCs were isolated by Ficoll-Paque density gradient centrifugation. The sequence derives from an adult woman who had mild COVID-19 (a few samples of this study predate the infection). The sample titles of this study are shuffled in the database, so cell type and time point are left out; the donor was told from shared clones. Specimen: PBMCs or a T cell subset sorted from them (not recorded which). The V gene is TRBV19 and the J gene is TRBJ2-3; 8 junctional bases match TRBD1. The DNA is TGTGCCAGTAGTACCCTTCGACAGGGGCCGGATACGCAGTATTTT. Its protein reads: CASSTLRQGPDTQYF.